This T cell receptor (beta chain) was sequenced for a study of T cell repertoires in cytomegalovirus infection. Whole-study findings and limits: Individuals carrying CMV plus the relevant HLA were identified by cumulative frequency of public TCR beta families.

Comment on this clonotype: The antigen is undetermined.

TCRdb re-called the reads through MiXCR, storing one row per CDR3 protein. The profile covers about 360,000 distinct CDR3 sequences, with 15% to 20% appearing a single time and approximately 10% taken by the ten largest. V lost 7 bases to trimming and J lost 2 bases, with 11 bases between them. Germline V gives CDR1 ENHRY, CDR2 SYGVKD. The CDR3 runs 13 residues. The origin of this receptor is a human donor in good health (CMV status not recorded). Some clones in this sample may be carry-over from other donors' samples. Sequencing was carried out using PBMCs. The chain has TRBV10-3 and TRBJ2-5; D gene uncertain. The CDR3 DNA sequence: TGTGCCATCAACGGCGATAAACAAGAGACCCAGTACTTC. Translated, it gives CAINGDKQETQYF.